These 5 T cell receptor beta chains were sequenced from one sample in a study of graft-versus-host responses after intestinal transplantation. Sequenced by immunoSEQ multiplex PCR; TCRdb stores in-frame clones only, minus some. The sample holds approximately 9,700 clones, 90% to 95% seen once. The material sequenced was PBMCs, taken around 40 days after intestinal transplantation. These receptors all come from a human patient who received an intestinal transplant, so some T cells may come from the graft donor.

The V call is TRBV5-5, the J call TRBJ1-1; D is uncertain. CDR3 length equals 13 residues. Germline V gene sequence: CDR1 SGHKS, CDR2 YYEKEE (reference sequence). V lost 0 bases, J lost 1 base, and 4 bases lay in between. For the CDR3, the DNA is TGTGCCAGCAGCTTGGGCCCGAACACTGAAGCTTTCTTT. Translating it yields CASSLGPNTEAFF. The full variable domain, its missing parts supplied by reference TRBV5-5 and TRBJ1-1, is DAGVTQSPTHLIKTRGQQVTLRCSPISGHKSVSWYQQVLGQGPQFIFQYYEKEERGRGNFPDRFSARQFPNYSSELNVNALLLGDSALYLCASSLGPNTEAFFGQGTRLTVV.

This clone occurred once. The chain carries TRBV9 and TRBJ2-2, with D hard to call. Trimming took 1 base from V and 3 from J, leaving 7 bases between them. The CDR3 sequence is 14 residues long. CDR1 SGDLS and CDR2 YYNGEE come from the germline V gene. CDR3 DNA: TGTGCCAGCAGCGTACTGAGCGACACCGGGGAGCTGTTTTTT. This gives the protein CASSVLSDTGELFF.

V gene TRBV6-1 combines with J gene TRBJ1-4; 7 nucleotides line up with TRBD1. Germline assignment: CDR1 MNHNS and CDR2 SASEGT. J lost 6 bases, V lost 3 bases, and 7 bases had no gene match. The CDR3 has 15 amino acids. CDR3 DNA sequence: TGTGCCAGCAGTGACTACCGGGACAGTTATGAAAAACTGTTTTTT. Protein: CASSDYRDSYEKLFF.

The V call is TRBV9, the J call TRBJ1-3; possible D gene TRBD1, 6 bases. Germline lookup yields CDR1 SGDLS and CDR2 YYNGEE. This CDR3 contains 17 residues. Trimming removed 4 bases from V and 0 bases from J, with 17 bases in between. The CDR3 DNA reads TGTGCCAGCAGCACCCGTAAGGACAGTACCTCTGGAAACACCATATATTTT. Protein: CASSTRKDSTSGNTIYF.

This chain uses TRBV11-2 with TRBJ1-1; 12 nucleotides align to TRBD1. This CDR3 is 17 amino acids long. The trim removed 0 bases at V and 5 bases at J, leaving 7 bases unmatched. From germline, CDR1 is SGHAT and CDR2 FQNNGV. The CDR3 DNA reads as TGTGCCAGCAGCTTAGACCCCGGGACAGGGGGCCGAACTGAAGCTTTCTTT. The encoded protein is CASSLDPGTGGRTEAFF.